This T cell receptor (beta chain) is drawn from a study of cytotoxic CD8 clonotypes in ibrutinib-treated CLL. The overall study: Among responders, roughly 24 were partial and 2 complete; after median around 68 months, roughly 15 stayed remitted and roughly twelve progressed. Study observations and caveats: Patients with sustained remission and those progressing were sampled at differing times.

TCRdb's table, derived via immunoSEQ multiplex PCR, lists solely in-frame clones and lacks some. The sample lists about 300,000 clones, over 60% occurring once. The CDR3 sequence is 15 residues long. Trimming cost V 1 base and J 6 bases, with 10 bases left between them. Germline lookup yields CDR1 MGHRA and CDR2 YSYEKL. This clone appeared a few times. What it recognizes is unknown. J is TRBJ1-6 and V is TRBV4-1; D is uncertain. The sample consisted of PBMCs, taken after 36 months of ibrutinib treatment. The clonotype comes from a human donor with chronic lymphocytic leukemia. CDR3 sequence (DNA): TGCGCCAGCAGCCAAGGCCCCCAGTTTAATTCACCCCTCCACTTT. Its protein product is CASSQGPQFNSPLHF.